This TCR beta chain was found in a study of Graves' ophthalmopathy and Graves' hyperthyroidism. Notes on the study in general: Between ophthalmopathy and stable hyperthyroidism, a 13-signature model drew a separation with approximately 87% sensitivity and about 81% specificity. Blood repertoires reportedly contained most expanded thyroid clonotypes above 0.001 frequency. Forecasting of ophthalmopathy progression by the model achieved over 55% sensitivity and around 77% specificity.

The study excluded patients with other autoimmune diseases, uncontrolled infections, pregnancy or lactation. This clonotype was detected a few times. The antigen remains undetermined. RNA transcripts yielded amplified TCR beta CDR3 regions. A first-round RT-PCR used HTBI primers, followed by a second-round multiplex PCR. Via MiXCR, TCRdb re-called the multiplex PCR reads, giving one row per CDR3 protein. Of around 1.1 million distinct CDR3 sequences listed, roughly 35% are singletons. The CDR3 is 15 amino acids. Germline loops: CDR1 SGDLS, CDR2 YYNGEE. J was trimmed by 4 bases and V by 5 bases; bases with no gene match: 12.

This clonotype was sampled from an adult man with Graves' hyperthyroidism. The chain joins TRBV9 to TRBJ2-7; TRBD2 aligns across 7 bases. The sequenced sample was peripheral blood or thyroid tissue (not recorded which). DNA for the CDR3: TGTGCCAGCAGTTCCCGGTTAGCGGGCGCATACGAGCAGTACTTC. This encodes CASSSRLAGAYEQYF.